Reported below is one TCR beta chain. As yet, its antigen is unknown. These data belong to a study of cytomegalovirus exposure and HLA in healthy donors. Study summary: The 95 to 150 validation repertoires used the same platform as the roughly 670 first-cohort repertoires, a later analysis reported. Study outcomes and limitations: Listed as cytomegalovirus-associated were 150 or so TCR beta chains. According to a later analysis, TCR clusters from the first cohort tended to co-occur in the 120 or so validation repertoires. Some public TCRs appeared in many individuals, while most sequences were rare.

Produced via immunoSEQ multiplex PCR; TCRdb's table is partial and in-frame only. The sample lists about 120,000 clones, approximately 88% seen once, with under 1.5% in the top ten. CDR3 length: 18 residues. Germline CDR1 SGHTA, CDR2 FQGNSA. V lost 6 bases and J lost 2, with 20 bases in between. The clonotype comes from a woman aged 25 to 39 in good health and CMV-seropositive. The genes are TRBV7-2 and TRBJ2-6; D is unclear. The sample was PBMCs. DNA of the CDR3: TGTGCCAGCAGATCAATCACCCCGGGTATGGCTGGGGCCAACGTCCTGACTTTC. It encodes CASRSITPGMAGANVLTF.